What follows describes a single TCR beta chain. The target antigen is unknown. The sample originates from a study of blood T cells in healthy people across ages. Regarding the study as a whole: Investigators treated diversity estimates from one million T cells as underestimates. Per million T cells, TCR beta diversity dropped roughly linearly as age increased.

The authors ran a second PCR of roughly 6 to 11 cycles using a sample-barcoded 5' primer and a J-beta primer mix. MiXCR, run by TCRdb on the 5' RACE reads, gives a single entry per CDR3 protein. The table lists 550,000 to 750,000 distinct CDR3 sequences, roughly 21% of them singletons. The clonotype originates from a man in his 70s in good health. The sample was blood.

This CDR3 reads CASSPGGYEQFF. The CDR3 bases are TGTGCCAGCTCACCAGGCGGGTATGAGCAGTTCTTC. The chain recombines TRBV18 with TRBJ2-1; D perhaps matches TRBD2 (5 bases). Germline V gene lookup returns CDR1 KGHSH and CDR2 LQKENI. Trimming took 2 bases from V and 8 from J, leaving 7 bases between them. The CDR3 is made up of 12 amino acids. The full variable domain, rest sourced from reference TRBV18 and TRBJ2-1, is NAGVMQNPRHLVRRRGQEARLRCSPMKGHSHVYWYRQLPEEGLKFMVYLQKENIIDESGMPKERFSAEFPKEGPSILRIQQVVRGDSAAYFCASSPGGYEQFFGPGTRLTVL.